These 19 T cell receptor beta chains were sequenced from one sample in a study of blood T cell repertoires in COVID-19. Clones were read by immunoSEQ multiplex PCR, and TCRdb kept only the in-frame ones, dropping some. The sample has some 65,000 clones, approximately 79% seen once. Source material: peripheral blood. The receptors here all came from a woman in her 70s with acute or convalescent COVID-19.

CDR3 residues: CASRSSNTGELFF. DNA of the CDR3: TGTGCCAGCAGGTCATCGAACACCGGGGAGCTGTTTTTT. V and J are TRBV6-1 and TRBJ2-2; D not certain. Germline-derived CDR1 and CDR2 are MNHNS and SASEGT. This CDR3 is 13 amino acids long. Between the trimmed V and J ends, which lost 6 bases and 0 bases, there was a span of 5 bases.

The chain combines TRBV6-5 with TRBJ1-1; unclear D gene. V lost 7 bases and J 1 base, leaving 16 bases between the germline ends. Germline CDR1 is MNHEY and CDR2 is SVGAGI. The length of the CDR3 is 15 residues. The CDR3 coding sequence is TGTGCCAGCACCACCTCGGAGGGCGGGAACACTGAAGCTTTCTTT. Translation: CASTTSEGGNTEAFF.

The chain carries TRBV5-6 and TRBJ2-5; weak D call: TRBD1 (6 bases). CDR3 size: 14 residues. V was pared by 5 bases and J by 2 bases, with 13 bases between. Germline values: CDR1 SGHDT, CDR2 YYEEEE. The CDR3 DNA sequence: TGTGCCAGCAGTTCTCGGGGACATCAAGAGACCCAGTACTTC. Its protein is CASSSRGHQETQYF.

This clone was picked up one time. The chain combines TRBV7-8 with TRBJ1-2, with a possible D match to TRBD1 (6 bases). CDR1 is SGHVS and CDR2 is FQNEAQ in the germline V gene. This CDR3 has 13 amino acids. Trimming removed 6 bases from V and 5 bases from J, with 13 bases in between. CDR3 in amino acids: CASSPGGAYGYTF. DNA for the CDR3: TGTGCCAGCAGTCCGGGGGGGGCATATGGCTACACCTTC.

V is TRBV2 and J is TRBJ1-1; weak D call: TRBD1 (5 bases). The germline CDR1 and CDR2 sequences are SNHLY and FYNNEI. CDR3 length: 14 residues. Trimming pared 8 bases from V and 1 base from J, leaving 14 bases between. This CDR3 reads CASLWGQGNTEAFF. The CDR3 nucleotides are TGTGCCAGCTTATGGGGCCAGGGGAACACTGAAGCTTTCTTT.

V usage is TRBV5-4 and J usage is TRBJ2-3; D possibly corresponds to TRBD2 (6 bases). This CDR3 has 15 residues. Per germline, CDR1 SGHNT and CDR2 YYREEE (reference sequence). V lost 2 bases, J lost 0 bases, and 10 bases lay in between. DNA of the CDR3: TGTGCCAGCAGCTTAGGCGGGGCCAGCACAGATACGCAGTATTTT. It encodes CASSLGGASTDTQYF.

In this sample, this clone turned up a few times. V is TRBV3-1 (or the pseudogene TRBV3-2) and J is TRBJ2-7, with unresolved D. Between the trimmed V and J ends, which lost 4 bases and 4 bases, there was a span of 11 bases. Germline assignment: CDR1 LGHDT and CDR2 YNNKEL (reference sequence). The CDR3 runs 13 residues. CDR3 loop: CASSPHSPYEQYF. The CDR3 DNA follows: TGTGCCAGCAGCCCACATTCTCCTTACGAGCAGTACTTC.

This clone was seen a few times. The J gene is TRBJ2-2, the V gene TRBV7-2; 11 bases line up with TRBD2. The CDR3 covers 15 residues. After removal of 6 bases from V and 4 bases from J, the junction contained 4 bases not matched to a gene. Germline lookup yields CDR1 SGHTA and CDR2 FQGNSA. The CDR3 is CASSRLAGLTGELFF. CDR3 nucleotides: TGTGCCAGCAGTCGACTAGCGGGGCTCACCGGGGAGCTGTTTTTT. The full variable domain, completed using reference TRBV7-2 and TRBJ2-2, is GAGVSQSPSNKVTEKGKDVELRCDPISGHTALYWYRQSLGQGLEFLIYFQGNSAPDKSGLPSDRFSAERTGGSVSTLTIQRTQQEDSAVYLCASSRLAGLTGELFFGEGSRLTVL.

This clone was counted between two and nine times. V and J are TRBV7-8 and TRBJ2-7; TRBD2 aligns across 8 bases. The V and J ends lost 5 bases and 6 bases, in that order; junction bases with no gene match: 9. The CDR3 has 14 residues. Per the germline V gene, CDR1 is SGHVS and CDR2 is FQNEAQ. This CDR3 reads CASSLEGTSVEQYF. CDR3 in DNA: TGTGCCAGCAGCCTAGAGGGGACTAGTGTCGAGCAGTACTTC.

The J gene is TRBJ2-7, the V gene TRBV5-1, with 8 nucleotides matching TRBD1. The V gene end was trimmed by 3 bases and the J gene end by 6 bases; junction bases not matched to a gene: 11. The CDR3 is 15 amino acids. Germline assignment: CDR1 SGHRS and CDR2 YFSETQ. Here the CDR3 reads CASSSFGQGRGEQYF. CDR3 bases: TGCGCCAGCAGCTCCTTCGGACAGGGTCGGGGCGAGCAGTACTTC.

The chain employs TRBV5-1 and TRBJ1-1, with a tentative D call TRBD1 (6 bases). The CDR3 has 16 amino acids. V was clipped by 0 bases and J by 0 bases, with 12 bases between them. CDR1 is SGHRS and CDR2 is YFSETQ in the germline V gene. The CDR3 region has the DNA TGCGCCAGCAGCTTGGTACAGGGAATAATGAACACTGAAGCTTTCTTT. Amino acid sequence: CASSLVQGIMNTEAFF.

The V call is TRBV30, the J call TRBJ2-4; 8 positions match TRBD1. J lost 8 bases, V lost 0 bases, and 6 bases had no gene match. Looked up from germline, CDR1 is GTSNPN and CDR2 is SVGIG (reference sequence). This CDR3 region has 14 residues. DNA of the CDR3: TGTGCCTGGAGTGTAGGGGGACAGGTGGACATTCAGTACTTC. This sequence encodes CAWSVGGQVDIQYF.

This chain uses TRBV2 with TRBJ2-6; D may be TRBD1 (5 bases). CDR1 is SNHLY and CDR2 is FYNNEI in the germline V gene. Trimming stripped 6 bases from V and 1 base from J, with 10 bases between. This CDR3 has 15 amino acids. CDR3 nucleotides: TGTGCCAGCAGCCCCCGGACATCTGGGGCCAACGTCCTGACTTTC. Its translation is CASSPRTSGANVLTF.

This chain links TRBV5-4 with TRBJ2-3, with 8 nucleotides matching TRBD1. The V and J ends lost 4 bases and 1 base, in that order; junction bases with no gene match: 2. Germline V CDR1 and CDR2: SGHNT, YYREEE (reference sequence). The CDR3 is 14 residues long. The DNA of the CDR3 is TGTGCCAGCAGCCTACAGGGGGGCACAGATACGCAGTATTTT. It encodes CASSLQGGTDTQYF.

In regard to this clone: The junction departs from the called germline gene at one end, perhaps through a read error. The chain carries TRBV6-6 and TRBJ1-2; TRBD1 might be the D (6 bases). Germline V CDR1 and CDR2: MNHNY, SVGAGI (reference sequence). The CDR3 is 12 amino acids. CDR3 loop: CASSYGTDSPNF. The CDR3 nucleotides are TGTGCCAGCAGTTACGGGACGGACAGCCCGAACTTC.

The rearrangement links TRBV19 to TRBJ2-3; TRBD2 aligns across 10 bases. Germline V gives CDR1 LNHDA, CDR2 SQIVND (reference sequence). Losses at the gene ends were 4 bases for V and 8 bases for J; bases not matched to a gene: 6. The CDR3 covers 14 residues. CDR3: CASSTAGGHSTQYF. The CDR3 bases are TGTGCCAGTAGTACAGCGGGGGGGCATAGTACGCAGTATTTT.

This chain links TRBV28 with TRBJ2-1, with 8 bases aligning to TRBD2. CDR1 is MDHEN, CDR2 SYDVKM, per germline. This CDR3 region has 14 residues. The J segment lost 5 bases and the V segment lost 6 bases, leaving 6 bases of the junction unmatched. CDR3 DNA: TGTGCCAGCAGCCCGGGGGGGCCACACAATGAGCAGTTCTTC. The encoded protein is CASSPGGPHNEQFF.

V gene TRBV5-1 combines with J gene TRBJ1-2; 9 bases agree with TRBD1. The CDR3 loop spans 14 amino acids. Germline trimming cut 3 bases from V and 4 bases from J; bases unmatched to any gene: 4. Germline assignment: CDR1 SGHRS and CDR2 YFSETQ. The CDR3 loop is CASSSPGQGYGYTF. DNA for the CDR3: TGCGCCAGCAGCTCACCGGGACAGGGCTATGGCTACACCTTC.

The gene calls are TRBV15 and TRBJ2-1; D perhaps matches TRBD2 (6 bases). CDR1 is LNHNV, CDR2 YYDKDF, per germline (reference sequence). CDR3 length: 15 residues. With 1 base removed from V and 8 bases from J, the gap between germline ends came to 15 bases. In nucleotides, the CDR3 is TGTGCCACCAGCAGAGTGGCAAGCGGGTTCGATGAGCAGTTCTTC. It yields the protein CATSRVASGFDEQFF.